Presented here are 10 T cell receptor beta chains from one specimen sequenced in a study of Ad26.COV2.S vaccination and SARS-CoV-2 variants. The protocol was immunoSEQ multiplex PCR, while the TCRdb copy is restricted to in-frame clones and leaves out a portion. This repertoire shows about 470,000 clones, less than 95% found once; its top ten account for around 4.2%. The sample's treatment: some 19 received Ad26.COV2.S at low or high dose, single or two shots; about 5 received placebo; per-sample allocation not given. Following the first vaccine or placebo injection, samples were taken on day 63. This specimen consisted of peripheral blood, obtained in a trial of Ad26.COV2.S vaccine versus placebo. These receptors were collected from a person between 18 and 59 years old who received the Ad26.COV2.S COVID-19 vaccine or a placebo.

The rearrangement joins TRBV29-1 to TRBJ2-5; TRBD1 aligns across 8 bases. V lost 8 bases to trimming and J lost 3 bases; unmatched junction nucleotides: 8. This CDR3 has 13 amino acids. From germline, CDR1 is SQVTM and CDR2 ANQGSEA. CDR3 in amino acids: CSNGAGGEETQYF. The CDR3 DNA reads TGCAGCAACGGGGCAGGGGGCGAAGAGACCCAGTACTTC.

This chain connects TRBV7-9 to TRBJ1-1; D is undetermined. The CDR3 spans 13 residues. Trimming shortened V by 7 bases and J by 1 base, and 10 bases separated the two germline ends. Germline V gene lookup returns CDR1 SEHNR and CDR2 FQNEAQ (reference sequence). The CDR3 is CASTRMENTEAFF. The DNA of the CDR3 is TGTGCCAGCACACGAATGGAGAACACTGAAGCTTTCTTT.

About this clone itself: This CDR3 is also generated by other DNA sequences in the sample. V usage is TRBV28 and J usage is TRBJ2-7; a weak D match, TRBD2 (5 bases). Germline V gene data show CDR1 as MDHEN and CDR2 as SYDVKM. The CDR3 contains 12 residues. V was pared by 2 bases and J by 4 bases, with 6 bases between. The CDR3 DNA sequence: TGTGCCAGCAGTTTAGGAGGTTACGAGCAGTACTTC. This codes for CASSLGGYEQYF.

The chain uses TRBV19 and TRBJ2-7; D is undetermined. The CDR3 runs to 13 residues. Germline assignment: CDR1 LNHDA and CDR2 SQIVND (reference sequence). V lost 5 bases and J lost 3, with 11 bases in between. CDR3 region: CASSPRAVYEQYF. For the CDR3, the DNA is TGTGCCAGTAGTCCTAGGGCCGTCTACGAGCAGTACTTC.

The chain has TRBV11-2 and TRBJ2-2; TRBD1 or TRBD2 may be the D gene (5 bases each). The CDR3 is made up of 16 amino acids. In germline, CDR1 is SGHAT, CDR2 FQNNGV. The V end was cut by 2 bases, the J end by 3 bases, with 13 bases between. CDR3 nucleotides: TGTGCCAGCAGCTTAAGGGGAGCCCCCGACACCGGGGAGCTGTTTTTT. As protein: CASSLRGAPDTGELFF. Based on the CDR3 plus reference TRBV11-2 and TRBJ2-2, the full variable domain is EAGVAQSPRYKIIEKRQSVAFWCNPISGHATLYWYQQILGQGPKLLIQFQNNGVVDDSQLPKDRFSAERLKGVDSTLKIQPAKLEDSAVYLCASSLRGAPDTGELFFGEGSRLTVL.

This sequence joins TRBV2 and TRBJ1-5; 11 bases are a match to TRBD1. This CDR3 is built from 14 residues. Germline V CDR1 and CDR2: SNHLY, FYNNEI. Losses at the gene ends were 6 bases for V and 9 bases for J; bases not matched to a gene: 7. This CDR3 reads CASRGQGGVLPQHF. The CDR3 nucleotides read TGTGCCAGCAGGGGACAGGGGGGGGTATTGCCCCAGCATTTT.

The gene calls are TRBV11-2 and TRBJ2-2; 10 bases align to TRBD2. Germline CDR1 reads SGHAT; CDR2 reads FQNNGV. CDR3 length: 16 amino acids. J gave up 2 bases and V 6 bases, and 6 bases lay outside the gene matches. CDR3 sequence (DNA): TGTGCCAGCAGACCTACTAGCGGGGCAAACACCGGGGAGCTGTTTTTT. This gives the protein CASRPTSGANTGELFF.

The chain links TRBV28 to TRBJ2-1, with no clear D. Per the germline V gene, CDR1 is MDHEN and CDR2 is SYDVKM. The CDR3 spans 14 residues. The V gene lost 6 bases and the J gene lost 4 bases, with 13 bases spanning the gap. The DNA of the CDR3 is TGTGCCAGCAGCCGGGTCTCGCCGTACAATGAGCAGTTCTTC. Translated: CASSRVSPYNEQFF.

V is TRBV6-5 and J is TRBJ1-1; no definite D call. Trimming stripped 2 bases from V and 6 bases from J, with 4 bases between. Germline V gene sequence: CDR1 MNHEY, CDR2 SVGAGI. There are 11 residues in the CDR3. The CDR3 sequence is CASSYGAEAFF. DNA of the CDR3: TGTGCCAGCAGTTACGGCGCTGAAGCTTTCTTT.

V and J are TRBV7-2 and TRBJ2-7; no clear D. The germline V gene encodes CDR1 SGHTA and CDR2 FQGNSA. The CDR3 length is 12 residues. The V and J ends lost 5 bases and 1 base respectively, with 6 bases between them. DNA of the CDR3: TGTGCCAGCAGCGTACCTTCCTACGAGCAGTACTTC. This gives the protein CASSVPSYEQYF.